The clone carrying this T cell receptor (beta chain) was seen more than once but under ten times. A TCRbeta library incorporating unique molecular identifiers was prepared. TCRdb reprocessed the PCR reads via MiXCR and lists one record per CDR3 protein. This table holds approximately 390,000 distinct CDR3 sequences, around 9.9% found once. The CDR3 is made up of 14 amino acids. V gave up 4 bases and J gave up 4 bases; unmatched junction bases: 6. The germline V gene has CDR1 GTSNPN and CDR2 SVGIG (reference sequence). This sample is drawn from a study of T-cell reconstitution after alpha-beta-depleted transplantation in children.

The receptor's source is a human donor who donated a stem cell graft to a child with acute myeloid leukemia. The chain employs TRBV30 and TRBJ1-2; 10 bases fit TRBD1. This sample comprised PBMCs from the stem cell graft donor, obtained from the stem cell graft. DNA of the CDR3: TGTGCCTGGACCGGACAGGGGGGGGTCTATGGCTACACCTTC. Translation gives CAWTGQGGVYGYTF.